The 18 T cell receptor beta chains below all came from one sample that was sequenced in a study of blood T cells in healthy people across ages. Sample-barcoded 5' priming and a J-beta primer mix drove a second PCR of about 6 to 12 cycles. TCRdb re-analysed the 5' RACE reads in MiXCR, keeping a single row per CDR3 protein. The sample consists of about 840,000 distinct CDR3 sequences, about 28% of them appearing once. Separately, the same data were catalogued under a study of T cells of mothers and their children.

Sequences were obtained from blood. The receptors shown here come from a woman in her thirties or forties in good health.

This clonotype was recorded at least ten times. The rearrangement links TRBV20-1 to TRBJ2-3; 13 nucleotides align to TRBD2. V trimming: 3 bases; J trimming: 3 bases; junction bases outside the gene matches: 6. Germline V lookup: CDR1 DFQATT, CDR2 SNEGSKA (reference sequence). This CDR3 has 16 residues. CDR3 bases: TGCAGTGCTAGGACTAGCGGGGGGTTATTGACAGATACGCAGTATTTT. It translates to CSARTSGGLLTDTQYF.

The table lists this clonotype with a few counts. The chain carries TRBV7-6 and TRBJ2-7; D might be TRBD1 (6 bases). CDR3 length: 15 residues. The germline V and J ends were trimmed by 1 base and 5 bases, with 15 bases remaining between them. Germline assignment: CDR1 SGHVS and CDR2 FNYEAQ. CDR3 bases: TGTGCCAGCAGCTTAGAAACAGGGACCTCGGACGAGCAGTACTTC. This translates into CASSLETGTSDEQYF. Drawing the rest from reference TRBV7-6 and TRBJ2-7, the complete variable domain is GAGVSQSPRYKVTKRGQDVALRCDPISGHVSLYWYRQALGQGPEFLTYFNYEAQQDKSGLPNDRFSAERPEGSISTLTIQRTEQRDSAMYRCASSLETGTSDEQYFGPGTRLTVT.

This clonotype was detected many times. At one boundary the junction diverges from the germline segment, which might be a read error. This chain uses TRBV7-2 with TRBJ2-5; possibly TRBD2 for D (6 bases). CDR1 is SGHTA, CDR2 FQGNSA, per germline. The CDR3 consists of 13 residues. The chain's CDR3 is CASSLARGETQYF. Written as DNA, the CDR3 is TGTGCTAGCAGCTTAGCGCGGGGAGAGACCCAGTACTTC.

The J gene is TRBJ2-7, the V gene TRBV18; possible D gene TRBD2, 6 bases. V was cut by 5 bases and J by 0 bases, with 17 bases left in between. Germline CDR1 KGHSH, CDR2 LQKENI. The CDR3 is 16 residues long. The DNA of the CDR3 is TGTGCCAGCTCAGCAACGGCGGGACGGAACTCCTACGAGCAGTACTTC. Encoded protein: CASSATAGRNSYEQYF.

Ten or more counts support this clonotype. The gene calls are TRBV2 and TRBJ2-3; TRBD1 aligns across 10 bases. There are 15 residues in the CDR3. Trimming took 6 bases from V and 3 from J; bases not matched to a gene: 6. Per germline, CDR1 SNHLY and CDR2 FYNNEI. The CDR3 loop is CASRSDRGQTDTQYF. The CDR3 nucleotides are TGTGCCAGCAGAAGTGACAGGGGGCAGACAGATACGCAGTATTTT.

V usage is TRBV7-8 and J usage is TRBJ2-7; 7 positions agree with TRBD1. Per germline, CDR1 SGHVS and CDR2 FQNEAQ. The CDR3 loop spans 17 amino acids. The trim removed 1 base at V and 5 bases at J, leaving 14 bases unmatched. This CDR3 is CASSLGACRGTAHEQYF. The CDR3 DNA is TGTGCCAGCAGCTTAGGCGCTTGCAGGGGGACGGCGCACGAGCAGTACTTC.

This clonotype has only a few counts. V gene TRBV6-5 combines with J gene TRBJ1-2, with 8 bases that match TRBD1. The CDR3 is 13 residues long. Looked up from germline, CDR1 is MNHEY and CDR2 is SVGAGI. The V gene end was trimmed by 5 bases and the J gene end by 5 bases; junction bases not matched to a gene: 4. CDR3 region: CASSRNRGYGYTF. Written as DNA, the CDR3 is TGTGCCAGCAGTCGTAACAGGGGGTATGGCTACACCTTC.

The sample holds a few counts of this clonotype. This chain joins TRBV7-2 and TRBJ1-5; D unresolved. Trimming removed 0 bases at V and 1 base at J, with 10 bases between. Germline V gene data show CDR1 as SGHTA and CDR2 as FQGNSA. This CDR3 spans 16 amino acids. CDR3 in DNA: TGTGCCAGCAGCTTAGCAGGGTCTCAAAGCAATCAGCCCCAGCATTTT. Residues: CASSLAGSQSNQPQHF.

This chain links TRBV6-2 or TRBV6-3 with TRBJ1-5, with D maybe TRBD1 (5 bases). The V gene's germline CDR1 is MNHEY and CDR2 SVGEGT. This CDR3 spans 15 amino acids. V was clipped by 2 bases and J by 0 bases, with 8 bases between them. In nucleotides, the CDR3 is TGTGCCAGCAGTTACCAGGGTGTTAGCAATCAGCCCCAGCATTTT. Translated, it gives CASSYQGVSNQPQHF.

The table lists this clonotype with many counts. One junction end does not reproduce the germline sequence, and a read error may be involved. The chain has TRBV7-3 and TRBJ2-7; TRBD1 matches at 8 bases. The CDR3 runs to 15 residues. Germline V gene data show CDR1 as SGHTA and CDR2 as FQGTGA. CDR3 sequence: CANSLRDRPPYEQYF. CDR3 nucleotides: TGTGCCAACAGCTTAAGGGACAGGCCTCCCTACGAGCAGTACTTC. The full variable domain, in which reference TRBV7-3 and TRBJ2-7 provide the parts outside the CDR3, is GAGVSQTPSNKVTEKGKYVELRCDPISGHTALYWYRQSLGQGPEFLIYFQGTGAADDSGLPNDRFFAVRPEGSVSTLKIQRTERGDSAVYLCANSLRDRPPYEQYFGPGTRLTVT.

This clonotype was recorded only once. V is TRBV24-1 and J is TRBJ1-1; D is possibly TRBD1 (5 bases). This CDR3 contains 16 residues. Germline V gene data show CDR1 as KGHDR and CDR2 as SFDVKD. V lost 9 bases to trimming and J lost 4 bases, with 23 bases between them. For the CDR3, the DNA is TGTGCCACCTCATCATCGGCCCAGGGACGGGGCACTGAAGCTTTCTTT. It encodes CATSSSAQGRGTEAFF.

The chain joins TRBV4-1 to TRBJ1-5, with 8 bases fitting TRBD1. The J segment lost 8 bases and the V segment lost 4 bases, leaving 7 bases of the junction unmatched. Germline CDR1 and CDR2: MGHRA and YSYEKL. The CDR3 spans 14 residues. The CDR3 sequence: CASSLRTGPEPQHF. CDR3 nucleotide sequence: TGCGCCAGCAGCCTACGGACAGGGCCGGAGCCCCAGCATTTT.

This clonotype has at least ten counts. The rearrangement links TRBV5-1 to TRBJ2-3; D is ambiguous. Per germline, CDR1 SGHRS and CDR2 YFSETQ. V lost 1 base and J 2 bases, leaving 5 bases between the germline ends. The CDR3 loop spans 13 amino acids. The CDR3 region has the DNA TGCGCCAGCAGCTTGCTGGTCACAGATACGCAGTATTTT. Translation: CASSLLVTDTQYF.

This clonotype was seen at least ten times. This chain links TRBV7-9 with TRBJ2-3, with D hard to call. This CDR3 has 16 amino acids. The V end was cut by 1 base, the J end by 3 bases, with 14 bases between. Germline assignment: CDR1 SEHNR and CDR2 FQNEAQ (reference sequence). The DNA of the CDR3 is TGTGCCAGCAGCTTAGGAGTAATACAAAGTACAGATACGCAGTATTTT. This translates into CASSLGVIQSTDTQYF.

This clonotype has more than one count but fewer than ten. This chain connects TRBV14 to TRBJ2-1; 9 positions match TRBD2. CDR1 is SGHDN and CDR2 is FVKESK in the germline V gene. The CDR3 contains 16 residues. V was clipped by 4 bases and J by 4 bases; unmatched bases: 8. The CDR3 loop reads CASSPYSAGGYNEQFF. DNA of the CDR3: TGTGCCAGCAGCCCCTATTCAGCGGGGGGTTACAATGAGCAGTTCTTC. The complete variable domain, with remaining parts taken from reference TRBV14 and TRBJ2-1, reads EAGVTQFPSHSVIEKGQTVTLRCDPISGHDNLYWYRRVMGKEIKFLLHFVKESKQDESGMPNNRFLAERTGGTYSTLKVQPAELEDSGVYFCASSPYSAGGYNEQFFGPGTRLTVL.

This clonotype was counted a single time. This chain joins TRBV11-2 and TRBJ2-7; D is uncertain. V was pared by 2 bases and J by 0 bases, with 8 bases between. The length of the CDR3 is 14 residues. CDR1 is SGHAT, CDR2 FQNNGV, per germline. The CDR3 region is CASSLNEVSYEQYF. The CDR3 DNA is TGTGCCAGCAGCTTAAACGAAGTCTCCTACGAGCAGTACTTC.

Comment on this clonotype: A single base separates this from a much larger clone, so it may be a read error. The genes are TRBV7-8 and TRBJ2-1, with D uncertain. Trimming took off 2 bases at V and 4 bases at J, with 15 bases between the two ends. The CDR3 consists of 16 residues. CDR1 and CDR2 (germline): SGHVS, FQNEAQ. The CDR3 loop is CASSLLWDSAYNEQFF. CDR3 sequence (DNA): TGTGCCAGCAGCTTACTTTGGGATTCCGCTTACAATGAGCAGTTCTTC.

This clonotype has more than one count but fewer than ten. The CDR3 sequence is CSATGTSGVQETQYF. In DNA, the CDR3 is TGCAGTGCCACCGGGACTAGCGGGGTCCAAGAGACCCAGTACTTC. This sequence joins TRBV20-1 and TRBJ2-5, with 13 bases lining up with TRBD2. The CDR3 runs to 15 residues. V lost 6 bases and J lost 1; bases outside the gene matches: 5. Germline V gene sequence: CDR1 DFQATT, CDR2 SNEGSKA (reference sequence).